This entry features one T cell receptor beta chain sequence. A junction end diverges from the germline sequence, so it may reflect a read error. This sample is part of a study of cytomegalovirus exposure and HLA in healthy donors. This CDR3 contains 16 residues. Germline-derived CDR1 and CDR2 are SEHNR and FQNEAQ (reference sequence). PCR employed 60 Vbeta and 13 Jbeta primers. The protocol was immunoSEQ multiplex PCR, while the TCRdb copy is restricted to in-frame clones and leaves out a portion. The sample lists some 120,000 clones, approximately 80% occurring once. The TCR was taken from a woman aged 40 to 49 in good health and CMV-seropositive. Sequencing used PBMCs. V and J are TRBV7-9 and TRBJ1-1; D perhaps matches TRBD1 (5 bases). Here the CDR3 DNA reads TGTTCCAGCAGCTCCTTGCGCATCCCAGGGCCCCTAGAAGCTTTCTTT. Protein sequence: CSSSSLRIPGPLEAFF.